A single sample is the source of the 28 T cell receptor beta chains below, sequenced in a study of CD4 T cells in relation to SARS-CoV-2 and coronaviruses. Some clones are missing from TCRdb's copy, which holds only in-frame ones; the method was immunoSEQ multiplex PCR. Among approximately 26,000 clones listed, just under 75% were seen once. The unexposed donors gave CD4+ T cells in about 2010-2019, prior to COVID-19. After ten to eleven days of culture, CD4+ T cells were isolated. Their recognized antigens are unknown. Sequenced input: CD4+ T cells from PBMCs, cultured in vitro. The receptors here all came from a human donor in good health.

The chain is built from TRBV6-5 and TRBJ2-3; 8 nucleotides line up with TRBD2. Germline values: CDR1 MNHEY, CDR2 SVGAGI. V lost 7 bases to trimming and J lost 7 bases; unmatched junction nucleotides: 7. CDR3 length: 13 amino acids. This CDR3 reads CASMDSGINTQYF. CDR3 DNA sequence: TGTGCCAGCATGGATAGCGGGATAAATACGCAGTATTTT.

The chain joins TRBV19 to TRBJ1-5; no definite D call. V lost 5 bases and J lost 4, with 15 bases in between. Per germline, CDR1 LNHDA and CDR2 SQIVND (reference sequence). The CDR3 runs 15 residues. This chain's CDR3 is CASSVPDGPNQPQHF. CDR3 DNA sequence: TGTGCCAGTAGTGTCCCCGACGGACCGAATCAGCCCCAGCATTTT.

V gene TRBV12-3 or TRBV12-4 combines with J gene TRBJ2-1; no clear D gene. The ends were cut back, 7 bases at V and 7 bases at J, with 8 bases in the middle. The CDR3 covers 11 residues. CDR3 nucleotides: TGTGCCAGCACCGACCGGAATGAGCAGTTCTTC. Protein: CASTDRNEQFF.

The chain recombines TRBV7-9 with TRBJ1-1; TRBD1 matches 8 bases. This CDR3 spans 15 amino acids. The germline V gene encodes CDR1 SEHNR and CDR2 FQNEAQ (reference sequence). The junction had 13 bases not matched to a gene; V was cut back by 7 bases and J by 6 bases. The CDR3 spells CASTINGQGNSEAFF. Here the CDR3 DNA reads TGTGCCAGCACCATTAATGGACAGGGTAACTCTGAAGCTTTCTTT.

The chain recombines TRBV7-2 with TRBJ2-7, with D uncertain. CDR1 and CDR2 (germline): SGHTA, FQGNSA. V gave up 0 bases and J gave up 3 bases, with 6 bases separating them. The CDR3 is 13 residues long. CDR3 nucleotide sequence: TGTGCCAGCAGCTTAGCAGGAATCTACGAGCAGTACTTC. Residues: CASSLAGIYEQYF.

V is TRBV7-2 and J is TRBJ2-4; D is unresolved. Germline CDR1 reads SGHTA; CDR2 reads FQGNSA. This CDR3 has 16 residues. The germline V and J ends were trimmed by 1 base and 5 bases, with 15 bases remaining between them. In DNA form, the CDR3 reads TGTGCCAGCAGCTTAGTGTTTGTAGCCACTCAAAACATTCAGTACTTC. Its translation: CASSLVFVATQNIQYF.

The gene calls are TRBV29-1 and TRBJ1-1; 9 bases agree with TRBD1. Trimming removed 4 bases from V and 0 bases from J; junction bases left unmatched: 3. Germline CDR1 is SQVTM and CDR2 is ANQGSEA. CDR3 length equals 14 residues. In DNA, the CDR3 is TGCAGCGTTGTGGGGACAGGGATGAACACTGAAGCTTTCTTT. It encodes CSVVGTGMNTEAFF.

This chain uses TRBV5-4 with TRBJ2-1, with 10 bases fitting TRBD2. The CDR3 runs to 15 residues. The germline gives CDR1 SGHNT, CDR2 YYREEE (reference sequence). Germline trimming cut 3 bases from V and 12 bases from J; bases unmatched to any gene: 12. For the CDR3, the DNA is TGTGCCAGCAGCTCAAGAACTAGCGGGGACCAGGGGCAGTTCTTC. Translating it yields CASSSRTSGDQGQFF.

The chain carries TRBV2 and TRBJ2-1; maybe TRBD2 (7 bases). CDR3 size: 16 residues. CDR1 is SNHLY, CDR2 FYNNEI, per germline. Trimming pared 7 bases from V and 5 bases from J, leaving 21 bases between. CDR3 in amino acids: CASKRGEGGRNNEQFF. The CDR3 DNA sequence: TGTGCCAGCAAAAGGGGGGAGGGAGGCCGAAACAATGAGCAGTTCTTC.

CDR3 DNA: TGTGCCAGTACCCCAGGACAGATTTATAAGGACTATGGCTACACCTTC. Its protein is CASTPGQIYKDYGYTF. The chain joins TRBV19 to TRBJ1-2, with D possibly being TRBD1 (6 bases). This CDR3 contains 16 residues. Germline values: CDR1 LNHDA, CDR2 SQIVND (reference sequence). The V end was cut by 7 bases, the J end by 3 bases, with 21 bases between.

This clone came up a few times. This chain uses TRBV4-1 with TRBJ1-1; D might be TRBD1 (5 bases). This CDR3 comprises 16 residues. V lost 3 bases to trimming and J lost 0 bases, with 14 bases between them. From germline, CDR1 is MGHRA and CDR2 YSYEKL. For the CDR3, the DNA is TGCGCCAGCAGCCACTCCGGGGGAAACATGAACACTGAAGCTTTCTTT. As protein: CASSHSGGNMNTEAFF.

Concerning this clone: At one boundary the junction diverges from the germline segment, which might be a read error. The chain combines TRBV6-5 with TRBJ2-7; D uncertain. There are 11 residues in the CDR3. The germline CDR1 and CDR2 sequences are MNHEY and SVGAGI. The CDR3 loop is CASSYSDEQYF. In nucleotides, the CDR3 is TGTGCCAGCAGTTACTCCGACGAGCAGTACTTC.

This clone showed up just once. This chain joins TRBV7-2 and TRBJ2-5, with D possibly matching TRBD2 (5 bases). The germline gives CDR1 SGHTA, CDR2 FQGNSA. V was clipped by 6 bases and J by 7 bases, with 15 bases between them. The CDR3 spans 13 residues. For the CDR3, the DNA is TGTGCCAGCAGAACCAACCCGGGGAGGACCCAGTACTTC. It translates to CASRTNPGRTQYF.

CDR3 sequence: CASSYQFEQYF. The CDR3 DNA reads as TGTGCCAGCAGTTATCAGTTCGAGCAGTACTTC. This sequence joins TRBV6-2 or TRBV6-3 and TRBJ2-7, with unresolved D. The V end was cut by 3 bases, the J end by 6 bases, with 6 bases between. The V gene's germline CDR1 is MNHEY and CDR2 SVGEGT. The CDR3 sequence is 11 residues long.

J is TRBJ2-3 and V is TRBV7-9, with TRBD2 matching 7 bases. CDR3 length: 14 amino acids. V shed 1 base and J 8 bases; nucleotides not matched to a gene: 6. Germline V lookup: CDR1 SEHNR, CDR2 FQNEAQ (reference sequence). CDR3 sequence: CASSLEGGRGTQYF. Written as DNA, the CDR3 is TGTGCCAGCAGCTTAGAGGGAGGGCGAGGTACGCAGTATTTT. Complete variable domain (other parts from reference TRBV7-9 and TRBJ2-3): DTGVSQNPRHKITKRGQNVTFRCDPISEHNRLYWYRQTLGQGPEFLTYFQNEAQLEKSRLLSDRFSAERPKGSFSTLEIQRTEQGDSAMYLCASSLEGGRGTQYFGPGTRLTVL.

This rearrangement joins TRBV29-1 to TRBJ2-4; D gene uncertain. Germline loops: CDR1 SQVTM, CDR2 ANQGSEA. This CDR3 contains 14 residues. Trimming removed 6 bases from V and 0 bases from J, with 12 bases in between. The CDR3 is CSVAPQLAKNIQYF. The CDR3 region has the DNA TGCAGCGTCGCCCCTCAGTTAGCCAAAAACATTCAGTACTTC.

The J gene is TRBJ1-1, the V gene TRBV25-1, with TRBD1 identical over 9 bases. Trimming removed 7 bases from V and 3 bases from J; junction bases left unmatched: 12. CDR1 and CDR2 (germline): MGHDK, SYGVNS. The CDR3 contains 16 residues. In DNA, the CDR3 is TGTGCCAGCACCCGTGATAGGGACAGGGTTTACACTGAAGCTTTCTTT. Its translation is CASTRDRDRVYTEAFF. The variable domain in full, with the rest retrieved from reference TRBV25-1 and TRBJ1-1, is EADIYQTPRYLVIGTGKKITLECSQTMGHDKMYWYQQDPGMELHLIHYSYGVNSTEKGDLSSESTVSRIRTEHFPLTLESARPSHTSQYLCASTRDRDRVYTEAFFGQGTRLTVV.

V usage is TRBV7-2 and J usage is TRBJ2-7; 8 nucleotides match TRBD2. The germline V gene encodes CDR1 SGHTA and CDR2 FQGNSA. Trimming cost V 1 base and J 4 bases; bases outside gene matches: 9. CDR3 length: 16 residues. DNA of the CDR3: TGTGCCAGCAGCTTAGGCGCTGTGGCTAGCGGGTACGAGCAGTACTTC. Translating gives CASSLGAVASGYEQYF.

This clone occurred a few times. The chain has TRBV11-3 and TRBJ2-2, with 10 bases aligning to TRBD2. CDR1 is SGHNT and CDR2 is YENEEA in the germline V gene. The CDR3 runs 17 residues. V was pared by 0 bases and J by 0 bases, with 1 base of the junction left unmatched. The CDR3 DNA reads TGTGCCAGCAGCTTAGACGGACTAGCGGCGAACACCGGGGAGCTGTTTTTT. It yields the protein CASSLDGLAANTGELFF.

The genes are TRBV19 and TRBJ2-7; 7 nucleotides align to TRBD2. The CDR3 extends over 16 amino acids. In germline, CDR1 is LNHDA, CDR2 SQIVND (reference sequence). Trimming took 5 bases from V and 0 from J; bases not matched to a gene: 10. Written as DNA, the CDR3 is TGTGCCAGTAGTCCCCGGACTAGAGGCCTCTCCTACGAGCAGTACTTC. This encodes CASSPRTRGLSYEQYF.

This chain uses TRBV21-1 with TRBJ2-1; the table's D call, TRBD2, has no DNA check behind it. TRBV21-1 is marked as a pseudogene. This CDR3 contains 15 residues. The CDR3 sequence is CASSKVTSGSNEQFF. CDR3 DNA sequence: TGTGCCAGCAGCAAAGTCACTAGCGGGAGTAATGAGCAGTTCTTC.

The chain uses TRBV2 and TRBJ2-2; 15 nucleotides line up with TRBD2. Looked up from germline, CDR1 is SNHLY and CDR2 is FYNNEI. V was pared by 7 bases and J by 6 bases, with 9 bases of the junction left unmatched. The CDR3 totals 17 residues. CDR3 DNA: TGTGCCAGCACACATGGACTAGCGGGAGGGCCAGCCGGGGAGCTGTTTTTT. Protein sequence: CASTHGLAGGPAGELFF. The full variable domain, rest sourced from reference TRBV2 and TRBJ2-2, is EPEVTQTPSHQVTQMGQEVILRCVPISNHLYFYWYRQILGQKVEFLVSFYNNEISEKSEIFDDQFSVERPDGSNFTLKIRSTKLEDSAMYFCASTHGLAGGPAGELFFGEGSRLTVL.

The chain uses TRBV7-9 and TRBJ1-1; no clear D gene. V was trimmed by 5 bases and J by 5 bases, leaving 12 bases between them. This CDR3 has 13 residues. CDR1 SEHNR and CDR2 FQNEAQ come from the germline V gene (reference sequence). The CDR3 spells CASSRPVQTEAFF. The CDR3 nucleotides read TGTGCCAGCAGCCGCCCTGTGCAGACTGAAGCTTTCTTT.

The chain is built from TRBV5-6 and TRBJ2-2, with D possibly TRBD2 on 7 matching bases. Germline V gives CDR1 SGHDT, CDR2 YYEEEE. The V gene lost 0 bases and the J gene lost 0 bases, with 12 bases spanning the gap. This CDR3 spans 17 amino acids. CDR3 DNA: TGTGCCAGCAGCTTGGGTGGGGGGGCCGCGAACACCGGGGAGCTGTTTTTT. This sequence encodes CASSLGGGAANTGELFF.

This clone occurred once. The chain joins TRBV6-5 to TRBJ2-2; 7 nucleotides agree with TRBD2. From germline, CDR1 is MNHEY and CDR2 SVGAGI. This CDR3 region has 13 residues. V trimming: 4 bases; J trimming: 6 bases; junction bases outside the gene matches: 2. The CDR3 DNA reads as TGTGCCAGCAGTTGGGGGGGAGCCGGGGAGCTGTTTTTT. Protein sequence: CASSWGGAGELFF.

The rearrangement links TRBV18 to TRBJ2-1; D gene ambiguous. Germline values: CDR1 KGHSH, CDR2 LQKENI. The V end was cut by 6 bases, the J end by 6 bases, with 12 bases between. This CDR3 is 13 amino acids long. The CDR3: CASSPGPGNEQFF. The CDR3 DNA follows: TGTGCCAGCTCCCCAGGTCCCGGCAATGAGCAGTTCTTC.

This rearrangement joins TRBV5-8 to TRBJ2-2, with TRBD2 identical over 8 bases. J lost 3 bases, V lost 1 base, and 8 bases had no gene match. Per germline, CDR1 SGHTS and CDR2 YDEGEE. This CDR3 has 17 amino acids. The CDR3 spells CASSLPFSGVDTGELFF. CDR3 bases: TGTGCCAGCAGCTTGCCGTTTAGCGGGGTCGACACCGGGGAGCTGTTTTTT.

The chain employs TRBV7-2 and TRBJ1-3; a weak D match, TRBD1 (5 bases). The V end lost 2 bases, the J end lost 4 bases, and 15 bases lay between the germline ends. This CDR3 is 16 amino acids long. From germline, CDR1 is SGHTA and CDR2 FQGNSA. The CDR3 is CASSLIPGTLGNTIYF. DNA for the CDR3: TGTGCCAGCAGCTTAATCCCCGGGACCCTCGGAAACACCATATATTTT.